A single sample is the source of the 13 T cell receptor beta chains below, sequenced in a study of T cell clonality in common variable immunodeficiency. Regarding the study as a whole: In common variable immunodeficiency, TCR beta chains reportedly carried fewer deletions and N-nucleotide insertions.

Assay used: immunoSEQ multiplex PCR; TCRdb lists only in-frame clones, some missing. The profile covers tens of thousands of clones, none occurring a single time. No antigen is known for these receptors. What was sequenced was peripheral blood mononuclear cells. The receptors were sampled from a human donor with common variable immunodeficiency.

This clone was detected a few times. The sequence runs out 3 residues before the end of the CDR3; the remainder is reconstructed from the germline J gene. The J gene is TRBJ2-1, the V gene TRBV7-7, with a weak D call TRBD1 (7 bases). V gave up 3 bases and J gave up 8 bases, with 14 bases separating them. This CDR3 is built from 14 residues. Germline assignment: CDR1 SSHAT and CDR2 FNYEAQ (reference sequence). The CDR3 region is CASSLPGRGDEQFF. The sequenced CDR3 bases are TGTGCCAGCAGCTTGCCCGGCAGGGGGGATGAG.

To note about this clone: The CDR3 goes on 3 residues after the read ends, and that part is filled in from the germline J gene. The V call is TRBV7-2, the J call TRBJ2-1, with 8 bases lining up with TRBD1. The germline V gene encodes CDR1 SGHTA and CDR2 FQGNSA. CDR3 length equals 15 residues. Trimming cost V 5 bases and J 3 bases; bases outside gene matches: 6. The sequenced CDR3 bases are TGTGCCAGCAGCCCTTTTGGACAGGGCTACAATGAG. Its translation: CASSPFGQGYNE. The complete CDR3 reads CASSPFGQGYNEQFF.

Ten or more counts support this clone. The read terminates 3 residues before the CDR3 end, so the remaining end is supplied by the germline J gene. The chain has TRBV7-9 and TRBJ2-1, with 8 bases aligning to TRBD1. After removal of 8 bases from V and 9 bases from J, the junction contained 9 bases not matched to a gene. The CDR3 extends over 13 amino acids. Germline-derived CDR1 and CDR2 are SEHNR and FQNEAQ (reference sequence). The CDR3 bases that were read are TGTGCCAGCGGGGGGCAGGGGGCGGGTGAG. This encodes CASGGQGAGE. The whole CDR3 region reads CASGGQGAGEQFF.

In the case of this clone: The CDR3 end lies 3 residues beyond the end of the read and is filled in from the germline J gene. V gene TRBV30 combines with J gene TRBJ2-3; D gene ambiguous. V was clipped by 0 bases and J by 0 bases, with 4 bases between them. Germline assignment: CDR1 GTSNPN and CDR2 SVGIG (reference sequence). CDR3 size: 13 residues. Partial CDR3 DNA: TGTGCCTGGAGTGTAGGGAGCACAGATACG. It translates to CAWSVGSTDT. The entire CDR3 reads CAWSVGSTDTQYF.

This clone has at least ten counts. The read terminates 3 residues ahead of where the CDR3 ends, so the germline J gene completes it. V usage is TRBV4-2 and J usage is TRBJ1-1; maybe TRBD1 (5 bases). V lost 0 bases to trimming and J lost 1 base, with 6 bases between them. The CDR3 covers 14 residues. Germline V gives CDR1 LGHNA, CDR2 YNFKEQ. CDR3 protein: CASSQEGRNTEAFF. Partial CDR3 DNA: TGTGCCAGCAGCCAAGAGGGGCGGAACACTGAA.

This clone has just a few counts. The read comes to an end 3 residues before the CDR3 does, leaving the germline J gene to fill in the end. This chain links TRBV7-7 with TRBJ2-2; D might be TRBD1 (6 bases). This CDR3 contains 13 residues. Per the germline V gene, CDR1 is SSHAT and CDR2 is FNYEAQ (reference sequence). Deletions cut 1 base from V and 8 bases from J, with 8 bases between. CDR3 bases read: TGTGCCAGCAGCTTAGACAGGGTTGGGGAG. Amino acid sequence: CASSLDRVGE. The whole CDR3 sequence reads CASSLDRVGELFF.

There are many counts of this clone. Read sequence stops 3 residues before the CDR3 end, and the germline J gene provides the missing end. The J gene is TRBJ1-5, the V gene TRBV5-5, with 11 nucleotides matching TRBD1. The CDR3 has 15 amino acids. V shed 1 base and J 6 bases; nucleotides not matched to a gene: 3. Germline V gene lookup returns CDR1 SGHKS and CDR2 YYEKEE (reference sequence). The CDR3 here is CASSLTGTGGQPQHF. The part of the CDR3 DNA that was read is TGTGCCAGCAGCTTGACAGGGACAGGGGGTCAGCCC.

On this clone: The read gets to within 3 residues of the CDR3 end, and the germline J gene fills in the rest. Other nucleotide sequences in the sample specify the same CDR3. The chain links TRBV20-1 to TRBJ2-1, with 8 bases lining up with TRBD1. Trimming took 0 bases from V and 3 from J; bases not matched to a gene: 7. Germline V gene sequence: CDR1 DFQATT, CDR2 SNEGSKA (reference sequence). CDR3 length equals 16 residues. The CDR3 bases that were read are TGCAGTGCTAGAGATCAGGGGGCGAGGAGCTACAATGAG. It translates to CSARDQGARSYNE. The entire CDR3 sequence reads CSARDQGARSYNEQFF.

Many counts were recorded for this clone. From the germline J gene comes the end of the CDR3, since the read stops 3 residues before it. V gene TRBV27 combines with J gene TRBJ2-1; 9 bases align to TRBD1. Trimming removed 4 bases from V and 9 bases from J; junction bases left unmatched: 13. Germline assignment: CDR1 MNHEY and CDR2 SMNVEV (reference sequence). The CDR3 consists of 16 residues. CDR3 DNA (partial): TGTGCCAGCAGTTCTTCCGGGACAGGGAGGACTGGTGAG. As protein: CASSSSGTGRTGE. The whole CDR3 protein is CASSSSGTGRTGEQFF.

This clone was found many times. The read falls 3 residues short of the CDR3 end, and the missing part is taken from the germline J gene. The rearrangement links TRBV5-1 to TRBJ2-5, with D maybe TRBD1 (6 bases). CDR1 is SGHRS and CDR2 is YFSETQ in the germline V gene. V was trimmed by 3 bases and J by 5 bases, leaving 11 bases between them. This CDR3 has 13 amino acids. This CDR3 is CASSSGDRETQYF. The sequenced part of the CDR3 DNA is TGCGCCAGCAGCTCCGGAGACAGGGAGACC.

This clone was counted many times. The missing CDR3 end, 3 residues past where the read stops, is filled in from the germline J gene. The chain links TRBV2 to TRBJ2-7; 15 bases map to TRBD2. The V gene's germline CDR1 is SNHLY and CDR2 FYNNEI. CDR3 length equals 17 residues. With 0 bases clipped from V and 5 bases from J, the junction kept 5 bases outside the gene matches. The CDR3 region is CASSEAYGTSGRNEQYF. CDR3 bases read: TGTGCCAGCAGTGAAGCATATGGGACTAGCGGGAGGAACGAG.

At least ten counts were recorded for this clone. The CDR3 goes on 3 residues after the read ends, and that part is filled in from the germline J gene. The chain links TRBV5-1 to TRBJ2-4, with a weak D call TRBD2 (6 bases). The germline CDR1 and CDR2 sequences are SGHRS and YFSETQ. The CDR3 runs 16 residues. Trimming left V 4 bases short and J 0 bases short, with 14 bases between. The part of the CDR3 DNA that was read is TGCGCCAGCAGCCCAAAAAGCGGGCTAGCCAAAAACATT. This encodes CASSPKSGLAKNI. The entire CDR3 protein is CASSPKSGLAKNIQYF. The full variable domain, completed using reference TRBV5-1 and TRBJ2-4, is KAGVTQTPRYLIKTRGQQVTLSCSPISGHRSVSWYQQTPGQGLQFLFEYFSETQRNKGNFPGRFSGRQFSNSRSEMNVSTLELGDSALYLCASSPKSGLAKNIQYFGAGTRLSVL.

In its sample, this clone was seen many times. CDR3 sequence reads: CASSLGGGPNQPQHF. Partial CDR3 DNA: TGTGCCAGCAGCTTGGGCGGGGGGCCCAATCAGCCC. This chain joins TRBV11-3 and TRBJ1-5, with D perhaps matching TRBD1 (6 bases). Sequencing ends 3 residues short of the CDR3 end; the germline J gene provides the rest. The ends were cut back, 3 bases at V and 3 bases at J, with 12 bases in the middle. This CDR3 contains 15 residues. CDR1 SGHNT and CDR2 YENEEA come from the germline V gene. Using reference TRBV11-3 and TRBJ1-5 for the parts outside the CDR3, the full variable domain is EAGVVQSPRYKIIEKKQPVAFWCNPISGHNTLYWYLQNLGQGPELLIRYENEEAVDDSQLPKDRFSAERLKGVDSTLKIQPAELGDSAVYLCASSLGGGPNQPQHFGDGTRLSIL.